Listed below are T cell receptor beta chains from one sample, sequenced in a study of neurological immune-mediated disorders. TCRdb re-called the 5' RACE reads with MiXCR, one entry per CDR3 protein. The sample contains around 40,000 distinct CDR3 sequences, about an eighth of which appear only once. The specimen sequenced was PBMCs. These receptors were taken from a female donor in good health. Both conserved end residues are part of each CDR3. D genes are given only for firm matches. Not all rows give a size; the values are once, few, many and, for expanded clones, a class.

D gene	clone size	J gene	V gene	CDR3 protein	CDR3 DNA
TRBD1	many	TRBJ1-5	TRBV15	CATSTVPDRGPQHF	TGTGCCACCAGCACCGTTCCCGACAGGGGTCCCCAGCATTTT
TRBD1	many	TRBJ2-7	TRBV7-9	CASTSDRGMYEQYF	TGTGCCAGCACCTCGGACAGGGGGATGTACGAGCAGTACTTC
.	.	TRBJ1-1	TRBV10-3	CAIKVNTEAFF	TGTGCCATCAAGGTGAACACTGAAGCTTTCTTT
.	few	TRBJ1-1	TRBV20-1	CSARSPGSQGAFF	TGCAGTGCTAGGTCCCCAGGGTCTCAGGGAGCTTTCTTT
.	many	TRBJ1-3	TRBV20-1	CSARESGTGNTIYF	TGCAGTGCTAGAGAGTCAGGGACTGGAAACACCATATATTTT
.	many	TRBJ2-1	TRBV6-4	CASSGTSQPGEQFF	TGTGCCAGCAGTGGGACGTCTCAACCGGGGGAGCAGTTCTTC
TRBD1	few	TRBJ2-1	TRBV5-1	CASSRTGGPGGVNEQFF	TGCGCCAGCAGTCGGACAGGGGGTCCGGGAGGGGTGAATGAGCAGTTCTTC
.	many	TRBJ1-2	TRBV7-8	CASSLAFGQGGGYGYTF	TGTGCCAGCAGCTTAGCTTTCGGGCAGGGTGGTGGCTATGGCTACACCTTC
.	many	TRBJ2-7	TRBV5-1	CASSSRQHQVEQYF	TGCGCCAGCAGCTCGAGACAGCATCAGGTTGAGCAGTACTTC
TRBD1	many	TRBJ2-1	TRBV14	CASSHRQGQGSLFF	TGTGCCAGCAGCCACAGGCAGGGACAGGGGTCTCTGTTCTTC
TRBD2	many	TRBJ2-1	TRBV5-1	CASSIGTSGALGNEQFF	TGCGCCAGCAGCATAGGGACTAGCGGGGCGCTGGGCAATGAGCAGTTCTTC
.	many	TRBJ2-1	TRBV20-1	CSARGGGGGPLNEQFF	TGCAGTGCTAGGGGGGGCGGCGGGGGCCCTCTTAATGAGCAGTTCTTC
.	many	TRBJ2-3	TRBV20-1	CSASSDSTDTQYF	TGCAGTGCTAGTTCCGACAGCACAGATACGCAGTATTTT
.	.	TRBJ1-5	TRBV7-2	CASSFLAGRNHPQHF	TGTGCCAGCAGCTTCTTGGCAGGTCGCAATCATCCTCAGCATTTT
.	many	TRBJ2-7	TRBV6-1	CASSVPDSTYEQYF	TGTGCCAGCAGTGTCCCGGATTCGACCTACGAGCAGTACTTC
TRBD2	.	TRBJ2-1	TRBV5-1	CASRVAGASYNEQFF	TGCGCCAGCAGAGTAGCGGGGGCCTCCTACAATGAGCAGTTCTTC
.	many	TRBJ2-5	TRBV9	CASSVSGLGGLQETQYF	TGTGCCAGCAGCGTTAGCGGTCTGGGGGGTCTCCAAGAGACCCAGTACTTC
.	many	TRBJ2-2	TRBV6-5	CASEGGYTGELFF	TGTGCCAGCGAAGGCGGCTACACCGGGGAGCTGTTTTTT
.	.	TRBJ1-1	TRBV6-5	CASSRTGLDTEAFF	TGTGCCAGCAGCCGAACCGGACTCGATACCGAAGCTTTCTTT
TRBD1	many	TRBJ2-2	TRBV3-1	CASSVGQTNTGELFF	TGTGCCAGCAGTGTGGGACAGACGAACACCGGGGAGCTGTTTTTT
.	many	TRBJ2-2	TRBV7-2	CASSLSSDMNTGELFF	TGTGCCAGCAGCTTAAGTTCCGATATGAACACCGGGGAGCTGTTTTTT
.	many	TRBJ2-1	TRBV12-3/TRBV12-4	CASRGTSYNEQFF	TGTGCCAGCAGGGGGACTTCCTACAATGAGCAGTTCTTC
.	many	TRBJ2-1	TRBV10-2	CASSEGGDLNNEQFF	TGCGCCAGCAGTGAGGGAGGGGACCTGAACAATGAGCAGTTCTTC
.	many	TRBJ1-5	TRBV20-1	CSALGGDQPQHF	TGCAGTGCTCTTGGAGGGGATCAGCCCCAGCATTTT
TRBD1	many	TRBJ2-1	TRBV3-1	CASSQENRGLGNEQFF	TGTGCCAGCAGCCAAGAAAACAGGGGGTTAGGCAATGAGCAGTTCTTC
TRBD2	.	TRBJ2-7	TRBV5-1	CASSLLAGGPMEQYF	TGCGCCAGCAGCTTACTAGCGGGAGGGCCAATGGAGCAGTACTTC
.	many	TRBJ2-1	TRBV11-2	CASSSSLNYNEQFF	TGTGCCAGCAGCAGCTCCCTAAACTACAATGAGCAGTTCTTC
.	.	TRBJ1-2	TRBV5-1	CASSLGAVTYGYTF	TGCGCCAGCAGCTTGGGCGCAGTGACCTATGGCTACACCTTC
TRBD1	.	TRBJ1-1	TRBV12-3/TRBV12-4	CASSVWGGQAFF	TGTGCCAGCAGTGTTTGGGGGGGACAGGCTTTCTTT
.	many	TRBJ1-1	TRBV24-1	CATSDSSGGGNTEAFF	TGTGCCACCAGTGACTCCTCGGGGGGGGGGAACACTGAAGCTTTCTTT
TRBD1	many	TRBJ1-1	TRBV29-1	CSVGGGYRGAEAFF	TGCAGCGTTGGAGGTGGGTACAGGGGCGCCGAAGCTTTCTTT
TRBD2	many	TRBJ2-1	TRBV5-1	CASSSRDSGETYNEQFF	TGCGCCAGCAGCTCTCGGGATAGCGGGGAGACATACAATGAGCAGTTCTTC
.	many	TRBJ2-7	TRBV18	CASSPQGLNEQYF	TGTGCCAGCTCACCACAGGGGTTAAACGAGCAGTACTTC
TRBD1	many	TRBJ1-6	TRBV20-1	CSARGQRTTGDNSPLHF	TGCAGTGCTAGAGGACAAAGAACGACAGGGGATAATTCACCCCTCCACTTT
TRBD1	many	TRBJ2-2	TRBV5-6	CASSAAGTGAGELFF	TGTGCCAGCAGCGCCGCCGGGACAGGGGCCGGGGAGCTGTTTTTT
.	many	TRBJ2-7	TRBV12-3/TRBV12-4	CASSLGGDYSYEQYF	TGTGCCAGCAGTTTAGGGGGTGACTACTCCTACGAGCAGTACTTC
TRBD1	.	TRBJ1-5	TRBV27	CASSQQRTGGGQPQHF	TGTGCCAGCAGTCAACAACGTACAGGGGGAGGTCAGCCCCAGCATTTT
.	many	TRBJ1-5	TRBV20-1	CSASDGNQPQHF	TGCAGTGCTAGCGACGGCAATCAGCCCCAGCATTTT